A selection of T cell receptor beta chains follows, all from one sample in a study of blood T cell repertoires in COVID-19. Some clones are missing from TCRdb's copy, which holds only in-frame ones; the method was immunoSEQ multiplex PCR. This sample has about 240,000 clones; approximately 86% occur once, and the top ten carry 2.5% to 3%. The sequencing input was PBMCs or T cells enriched from blood (not recorded which). Every receptor here comes from a woman in her 30s with acute COVID-19. Both conserved end residues are part of each CDR3. The D gene is left open where the match is weak. Rows may omit the clone size; those that give it use once, few, many or a size class.

D | size | J | V | CDR3 | DNA
- | few | TRBJ1-5 | TRBV5-1 | CASSQEGGNQPQHF | TGCGCCAGCAGTCAGGAAGGGGGCAATCAGCCCCAGCATTTT
- | - | TRBJ2-3 | TRBV5-1 | CASSLGGGTDTQYF | TGCGCCAGCAGCTTGGGGGGAGGCACAGATACGCAGTATTTT
TRBD1 | - | TRBJ2-3 | TRBV12-5 | CASGLGQGSSTDTQYF | TGTGCTAGTGGTTTGGGACAGGGGTCTAGCACAGATACGCAGTATTTT
- | - | TRBJ2-3 | TRBV10-1 | CASSSGAGENTQYF | TGCGCCAGCAGTTCCGGGGCAGGGGAAAATACGCAGTATTTT
- | - | TRBJ2-3 | TRBV12-3/TRBV12-4 | CASSLSSANTQYF | TGTGCCAGCAGCCTATCCTCCGCCAATACGCAGTATTTT
- | - | TRBJ1-5 | TRBV5-1 | CASSIRPSDRDNQPQHF | TGCGCCAGCAGCATAAGGCCGTCGGACAGAGACAATCAGCCCCAGCATTTT
- | - | TRBJ1-2 | TRBV6-1 | CASSEEVLNYGYTF | TGTGCCAGCAGTGAAGAGGTACTAAACTATGGCTACACCTTC
- | - | TRBJ1-2 | TRBV6-1 | CASRSVTRDGYTF | TGTGCCAGCAGGTCCGTAACCCGCGATGGCTACACCTTC
- | once | TRBJ2-7 | TRBV7-9 | CASSLGGLDYEQYF | TGTGCCAGCAGCTTAGGGGGGCTGGACTACGAGCAGTACTTC
- | - | TRBJ1-6 | TRBV7-2 | CASSLEAGRNSPLHF | TGTGCCAGCAGCTTAGAGGCGGGGAGGAATTCACCCCTCCACTTT
- | - | TRBJ1-4 | TRBV7-2 | CASSLTVQGHGKLFF | TGTGCCAGCAGCTTAACGGTTCAGGGTCATGGAAAACTGTTTTTT
TRBD2 | few | TRBJ2-1 | TRBV9 | CASSYASGGYNEQFF | TGTGCCAGCAGCTATGCTAGCGGGGGTTACAATGAGCAGTTCTTC
- | - | TRBJ2-3 | TRBV19 | CASSRTVFGGTDTQYF | TGTGCCAGTAGTAGGACAGTCTTCGGGGGCACAGATACGCAGTATTTT
TRBD1 | - | TRBJ1-4 | TRBV7-9 | CASSLGSRDRGSSHEKLFF | TGTGCCAGCAGCTTAGGCTCCCGGGACAGGGGGTCCAGCCATGAAAAACTGTTTTTT
- | - | TRBJ2-1 | TRBV6-5 | CATAFQRYNEQFF | TGTGCCACAGCGTTTCAGCGCTACAATGAGCAGTTCTTC
- | few | TRBJ1-2 | TRBV3-1/TRBV3-2 | CASSRFRGRRGYTF | TGTGCCAGCAGCCGCTTCCGAGGGCGACGAGGCTACACCTTC
- | - | TRBJ1-5 | TRBV7-2 | CASSLVSIGDNQPQHF | TGTGCCAGCAGCTTAGTCTCTATCGGGGACAATCAGCCCCAGCATTTT
TRBD1 | - | TRBJ1-1 | TRBV10-1 | CASSPRTGAHTEAFF | TGCGCCAGCAGCCCCCGGACAGGGGCTCACACTGAAGCTTTCTTT
TRBD1 | - | TRBJ2-1 | TRBV4-1 | CASSQEGGQGHEQFF | TGCGCCAGCAGCCAAGAAGGGGGACAGGGGCATGAGCAGTTCTTC
- | - | TRBJ2-1 | TRBV21-1 | CASSKGTQGLNEQFF | TGTGCCAGCAGCAAAGGCACACAGGGTTTGAATGAGCAGTTCTTC
- | - | TRBJ2-7 | TRBV5-6 | CASSLGQYEQYF | TGTGCCAGCAGCTTAGGACAGTACGAGCAGTACTTC
TRBD1 | - | TRBJ1-1 | TRBV18 | CASSLLTGGMNTEAFF | TGTGCCAGCTCACTACTGACAGGGGGAATGAACACTGAAGCTTTCTTT
- | - | TRBJ1-4 | TRBV2 | CASFRAPHEKLFF | TGTGCCAGCTTCAGGGCGCCTCATGAAAAACTGTTTTTT
TRBD1 | - | TRBJ2-5 | TRBV4-1 | CASSQSRGKYQETQYF | TGCGCCAGCAGCCAAAGCAGGGGGAAGTACCAAGAGACCCAGTACTTC
- | few | TRBJ1-2 | TRBV19 | CASRIRDYSNYGYTF | TGTGCCAGTAGGATCCGGGACTACTCTAACTATGGCTACACCTTC
- | - | TRBJ2-1 | TRBV7-9 | CASTPPGSYNEQFF | TGTGCCAGCACCCCCCCTGGGAGCTACAATGAGCAGTTCTTC
TRBD1 | - | TRBJ1-4 | TRBV10-3 | CAISWTGKELFF | TGTGCCATCAGCTGGACAGGGAAGGAACTGTTTTTT
- | - | TRBJ2-5 | TRBV25-1 | CASSETSDSAQYF | TGTGCCAGCAGTGAGACCAGTGACTCCGCCCAGTACTTC
- | - | TRBJ1-2 | TRBV18 | CASSPLGENHGYTF | TGTGCCAGCTCACCATTAGGGGAAAATCATGGCTACACCTTC
TRBD2 | few | TRBJ2-3 | TRBV9 | CASSVASGGSTDTQYF | TGTGCCAGCAGCGTAGCTAGCGGGGGCAGCACAGATACGCAGTATTTT
TRBD2 | - | TRBJ2-2 | TRBV20-1 | CSASSSGVTGELFF | TGCAGTGCTAGTAGTAGCGGGGTGACCGGGGAGCTGTTTTTT
- | - | TRBJ1-5 | TRBV19 | CASSIGAGYQPQHF | TGTGCCAGTAGTATTGGGGCAGGGTATCAGCCCCAGCATTTT
- | - | TRBJ2-7 | TRBV4-1 | CASSQGHGSSYEQYF | TGCGCCAGCAGCCAAGGGCACGGGAGCTCCTACGAGCAGTACTTC
- | - | TRBJ2-7 | TRBV5-4 | CASSWQGSYEQYF | TGTGCCAGCAGCTGGCAGGGGTCCTACGAGCAGTACTTC
TRBD1 | - | TRBJ1-4 | TRBV6-5 | CASSHRQGGEKLFF | TGTGCCAGCAGTCATAGACAGGGGGGCGAAAAACTGTTTTTT
- | - | TRBJ1-1 | TRBV5-6 | CASGLLEEFLSTAFF | TGTGCCAGCGGACTTCTGGAGGAGTTCCTTAGTACGGCTTTCTTT
TRBD1 | - | TRBJ1-4 | TRBV15 | CATSRSGKDRWGEKLFF | TGTGCCACCAGCAGGTCAGGGAAGGACAGGTGGGGTGAAAAACTGTTTTTT
- | - | TRBJ2-5 | TRBV4-3 | CASSQAGGPTQYF | TGCGCCAGCAGCCAAGCGGGGGGCCCCACCCAGTACTTC
- | - | TRBJ2-3 | TRBV24-1 | CATSDGAGTDTQYF | TGTGCCACCAGTGACGGGGCGGGAACAGATACGCAGTATTTT
- | - | TRBJ2-1 | TRBV27 | CASSFHLDGKQFF | TGTGCCAGCAGTTTCCATCTGGACGGGAAGCAGTTCTTC
TRBD1 | - | TRBJ1-1 | TRBV2 | CASSLTGGTEAFF | TGTGCCAGCTCCCTAACAGGGGGGACTGAAGCTTTCTTT